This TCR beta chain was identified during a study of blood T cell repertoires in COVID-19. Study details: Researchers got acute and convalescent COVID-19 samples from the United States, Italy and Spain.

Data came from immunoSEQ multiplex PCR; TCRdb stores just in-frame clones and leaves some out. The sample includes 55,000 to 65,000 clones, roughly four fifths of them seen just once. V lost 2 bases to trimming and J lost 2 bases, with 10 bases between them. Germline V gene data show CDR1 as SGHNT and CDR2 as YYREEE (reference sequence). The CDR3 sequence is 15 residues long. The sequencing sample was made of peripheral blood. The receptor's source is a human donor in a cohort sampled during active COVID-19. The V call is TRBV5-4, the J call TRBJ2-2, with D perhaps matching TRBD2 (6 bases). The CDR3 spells CASSFGTLNTGELFF. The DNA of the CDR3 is TGTGCCAGCAGCTTTGGGACTTTAAACACCGGGGAGCTGTTTTTT.